Below, 27 T cell receptor beta chains from the same sample are listed, as sequenced in a study of shared clonotypes between healthy human individuals. TCRdb's copy holds only in-frame clones and misses some; the assay was immunoSEQ multiplex PCR. Here the sample spans roughly 570,000 clones, nearly 98% being singletons. CD45RO-negative CD8 cells positively selected for CCR7 made up the naive population, which excluded terminally differentiated effector memory CD45RA+ cells. Sequenced material: naive CD8+ T cells sorted from blood. These receptors were taken from a man aged 25 to 45 in good health.

The chain couples TRBV30 to TRBJ1-2; 7 bases are a match to TRBD1. V lost 0 bases, J lost 5 bases, and 6 bases stayed unmatched. CDR1 is GTSNPN, CDR2 SVGIG, per germline (reference sequence). This CDR3 has 14 residues. The CDR3 reads CAWSVIGGAYGYTF. The CDR3 DNA is TGTGCCTGGAGTGTAATAGGGGGCGCTTATGGCTACACCTTC.

This clone was picked up one time. The chain recombines TRBV6-1 with TRBJ2-5, with 9 bases matching TRBD2. J was trimmed by 4 bases and V by 2 bases; bases with no gene match: 5. The CDR3 is made up of 15 amino acids. Germline V gene sequence: CDR1 MNHNS, CDR2 SASEGT. CDR3 residues: CASSELAGVRETQYF. In DNA, the CDR3 is TGTGCCAGCAGTGAATTAGCGGGAGTTAGAGAGACCCAGTACTTC.

The chain carries TRBV29-1 and TRBJ2-1; D is uncertain. Between the trimmed V and J ends, which lost 5 bases and 7 bases, there was a span of 6 bases. CDR3 length equals 10 residues. CDR1 and CDR2 (germline): SQVTM, ANQGSEA. The CDR3 spells CSVLINEQFF. The CDR3 nucleotides read TGCAGCGTTCTGATAAATGAGCAGTTCTTC.

This chain uses TRBV11-2 with TRBJ2-2, with D maybe TRBD2 (5 bases). The germline gives CDR1 SGHAT, CDR2 FQNNGV. V was pared by 4 bases and J by 5 bases, with 8 bases between. CDR3 length: 13 residues. CDR3 sequence reads: CASSYRDTGELFF. The CDR3, as DNA: TGTGCCAGCAGCTACCGGGATACCGGGGAGCTGTTTTTT.

The chain recombines TRBV15 with TRBJ2-7; 8 positions match TRBD2. Trimming took 6 bases from V and 3 from J; bases not matched to a gene: 7. Germline CDR1 LNHNV, CDR2 YYDKDF (reference sequence). This CDR3 is 14 amino acids long. The CDR3 DNA reads as TGTGCCACCAGTGGGAGAGCGGGAGTCTACGAGCAGTACTTC. Protein product: CATSGRAGVYEQYF. Looking up the rest from reference TRBV15 and TRBJ2-7 gives the full variable domain: DAMVIQNPRYQVTQFGKPVTLSCSQTLNHNVMYWYQQKSSQAPKLLFHYYDKDFNNEADTPDNFQSRRPNTSFCFLDIRSPGLGDTAMYLCATSGRAGVYEQYFGPGTRLTVT.

The rearrangement uses TRBV27 and TRBJ2-7; 7 bases map to TRBD1. CDR1 and CDR2 (germline): MNHEY, SMNVEV (reference sequence). The junction had 11 bases not matched to a gene; V was cut back by 6 bases and J by 0 bases. The CDR3 totals 16 residues. CDR3 in DNA: TGTGCCAGCAGCCTAAGTAACAGGGGATACTCCTACGAGCAGTACTTC. Encoded protein: CASSLSNRGYSYEQYF.

This chain joins TRBV11-3 and TRBJ2-5; 14 bases align to TRBD2. The J segment lost 5 bases and the V segment lost 5 bases, leaving 10 bases of the junction unmatched. The germline V gene encodes CDR1 SGHNT and CDR2 YENEEA. The CDR3 is 17 residues long. CDR3 bases: TGTGCCAGCAGCCTAGGAGTGACTAGCGGGAGGGGTGAGACCCAGTACTTC. Its translation is CASSLGVTSGRGETQYF.

The genes are TRBV7-3 and TRBJ2-3; TRBD2 matches at 11 bases. Trimming at V came to 2 bases and at J to 10 bases, leaving 5 bases not matched to a gene. Germline CDR1 reads SGHTA; CDR2 reads FQGTGA. There are 14 residues in the CDR3. Here the CDR3 DNA reads TGTGCCAGCAGCTTAGCCCCTAGCGGGAGGCCGCAGTATTTT. Its translation is CASSLAPSGRPQYF.

The chain combines TRBV29-1 with TRBJ1-2, with D possibly matching TRBD1 (6 bases). The germline CDR1 and CDR2 sequences are SQVTM and ANQGSEA. This CDR3 region has 15 residues. The V and J ends lost 8 bases and 3 bases respectively, with 22 bases between them. The CDR3: CSSGAANPPDYGYTF. As DNA, the CDR3 is TGCAGCTCGGGGGCCGCAAATCCACCGGACTATGGCTACACCTTC.

In regard to this clone: Mismatch with germline at one junction end may stem from a read error. The chain is built from TRBV9 and TRBJ2-1; 9 nucleotides agree with TRBD1. This CDR3 has 16 amino acids. Per the germline V gene, CDR1 is SGDLS and CDR2 is YYNGEE. Here the CDR3 DNA reads TGTGCCAGCAGCGTAGTGGGACAGGGCTCCCACAATGAGCAGTTCTTC. Translating gives CASSVVGQGSHNEQFF.

The rearrangement links TRBV7-8 to TRBJ2-1; D may match TRBD1 or TRBD2 (6 bases each). The CDR3 loop spans 16 amino acids. Germline V gene data show CDR1 as SGHVS and CDR2 as FQNEAQ. V dropped 5 bases and J dropped 3 bases, with 17 bases sitting between them. The CDR3 nucleotides read TGTGCCAGCAGCCCATCCAGGGGAGCGGGCTACAATGAGCAGTTCTTC. Its protein is CASSPSRGAGYNEQFF.

With regard to this clone: Germline is not matched at one junction end, which may reflect a read error. The chain is built from TRBV5-6 and TRBJ2-5; D gene unclear. The CDR3 is made up of 11 amino acids. Germline assignment: CDR1 SGHDT and CDR2 YYEEEE. This CDR3 is CASTLGETQYF. For the CDR3, the DNA is TGTGCCAGCACCTTGGGGGAGACCCAGTACTTC.

The chain recombines TRBV9 with TRBJ2-1, with TRBD1 identical over 8 bases. Losses at the gene ends were 0 bases for V and 7 bases for J; bases not matched to a gene: 12. CDR1 and CDR2 from the germline V gene are SGDLS and YYNGEE. This CDR3 spans 17 amino acids. CDR3 sequence (DNA): TGTGCCAGCAGCGTAGGGCCCACCGGGACAGGAACAAATGAGCAGTTCTTC. This gives the protein CASSVGPTGTGTNEQFF.

The V call is TRBV29-1, the J call TRBJ2-7; 8 nucleotides line up with TRBD1. Germline V gives CDR1 SQVTM, CDR2 ANQGSEA. With V trimmed by 4 bases and J by 5 bases, 10 bases remained unmatched. CDR3 length equals 14 residues. CDR3 sequence: CSVVLAGGLHEQYF. The CDR3 DNA is TGCAGCGTTGTCTTGGCAGGGGGCTTACACGAGCAGTACTTC.

The genes are TRBV29-1 and TRBJ1-2; D gene unclear. Trimming pared 7 bases from V and 4 bases from J, leaving 13 bases between. Germline V gene lookup returns CDR1 SQVTM and CDR2 ANQGSEA. The CDR3 sequence is 12 residues long. The CDR3: CSGTEPGYGYTF. The CDR3, as DNA: TGCAGCGGAACAGAGCCGGGCTATGGCTACACCTTC.

V usage is TRBV2 and J usage is TRBJ2-7, with 13 positions matching TRBD2. This CDR3 region has 14 residues. V was pared by 4 bases and J by 5 bases, with 2 bases of the junction left unmatched. In germline, CDR1 is SNHLY, CDR2 FYNNEI. As DNA, the CDR3 is TGTGCCAGCAGTGGACTAGCGGGAGGTAACGAGCAGTACTTC. Residues: CASSGLAGGNEQYF.

V usage is TRBV6-5 and J usage is TRBJ2-5; D remains ambiguous. The V gene's germline CDR1 is MNHEY and CDR2 SVGAGI. V dropped 2 bases and J dropped 5 bases, with 3 bases sitting between them. This CDR3 comprises 11 residues. CDR3 sequence (DNA): TGTGCCAGCAGTTACGTGGAGACCCAGTACTTC. It codes for CASSYVETQYF.

This chain joins TRBV27 and TRBJ1-1; 8 bases fit TRBD1. V dropped 3 bases and J dropped 4; count of bases not matched to a gene: 4. CDR1 and CDR2 (germline): MNHEY, SMNVEV (reference sequence). This CDR3 is 14 amino acids long. The CDR3 sequence is CASSFGQGATEAFF. The CDR3 DNA sequence: TGTGCCAGCAGTTTCGGACAGGGCGCCACTGAAGCTTTCTTT.

This chain connects TRBV13 to TRBJ2-2, with D perhaps assigned TRBD1 or TRBD2 (5 bases each). The V end was cut by 7 bases, the J end by 3 bases, with 12 bases between. Germline-derived CDR1 and CDR2 are PRHDT and FYEKMQ (reference sequence). This CDR3 contains 14 residues. DNA for the CDR3: TGTGCCAGCACAGGGATGGGAGACACCGGGGAGCTGTTTTTT. Its protein product is CASTGMGDTGELFF.

The chain joins TRBV14 to TRBJ2-7; TRBD1 aligns across 12 bases. CDR1 is SGHDN, CDR2 FVKESK, per germline. The junction had 3 bases not matched to a gene; V was cut back by 5 bases and J by 1 base. The CDR3 runs to 15 residues. CDR3 region: CASSSGQGASYEQYF. CDR3 bases: TGTGCCAGCAGCTCGGGACAGGGGGCTTCCTACGAGCAGTACTTC. The variable domain in full, with the rest retrieved from reference TRBV14 and TRBJ2-7, is EAGVTQFPSHSVIEKGQTVTLRCDPISGHDNLYWYRRVMGKEIKFLLHFVKESKQDESGMPNNRFLAERTGGTYSTLKVQPAELEDSGVYFCASSSGQGASYEQYFGPGTRLTVT.

The chain couples TRBV28 to TRBJ1-2, with D unclear. In germline, CDR1 is MDHEN, CDR2 SYDVKM. The CDR3 totals 15 residues. V lost 10 bases, J lost 4 bases, and 22 bases lay in between. The CDR3 is CATAQIGLGSYGYTF. In DNA form, the CDR3 reads TGTGCCACCGCGCAAATAGGTTTGGGAAGCTATGGCTACACCTTC.

The chain has TRBV7-6 and TRBJ2-1; D may be TRBD1 or TRBD2 (5 bases each). Trimming left V 4 bases short and J 5 bases short, with 9 bases between. Germline-derived CDR1 and CDR2 are SGHVS and FNYEAQ. CDR3 size: 13 residues. CDR3 nucleotides: TGTGCCAGCAGCTCGCAGGGACACAATGAGCAGTTCTTC. Its protein product is CASSSQGHNEQFF.

V is TRBV27 and J is TRBJ2-7; 7 nucleotides align to TRBD1. Trimming at V came to 0 bases and at J to 3 bases, leaving 5 bases not matched to a gene. Germline V gene lookup returns CDR1 MNHEY and CDR2 SMNVEV (reference sequence). This CDR3 is 15 amino acids long. CDR3 nucleotide sequence: TGTGCCAGCAGTTTATCTTTGGACAGGTTCTACGAGCAGTACTTC. Its translation: CASSLSLDRFYEQYF.

This clone was observed once. The CDR3: CASSESVGRLGEQYF. The DNA for the CDR3 is TGCGCCAGCAGTGAGTCGGTGGGTCGTTTGGGCGAGCAGTACTTC. V usage is TRBV10-1 and J usage is TRBJ2-7; D is undetermined. CDR1 is WNHNN and CDR2 is SYGVQD in the germline V gene (reference sequence). V lost 0 bases, J lost 6 bases, and 15 bases lay in between. This CDR3 is 15 amino acids long.

The gene calls are TRBV6-5 and TRBJ1-4; D unclear. CDR1 is MNHEY and CDR2 is SVGAGI in the germline V gene. There are 16 residues in the CDR3. Trimming cost V 2 bases and J 0 bases, with 10 bases left between them. The CDR3 DNA sequence: TGTGCCAGCAGTTACCGCGTCAGTTCAACTAATGAAAAACTGTTTTTT. Its protein is CASSYRVSSTNEKLFF.

This sequence joins TRBV14 and TRBJ2-5; 8 nucleotides agree with TRBD1. With 3 bases clipped from V and 2 bases from J, the junction kept 2 bases outside the gene matches. The CDR3 is 14 amino acids. Germline loops: CDR1 SGHDN, CDR2 FVKESK. CDR3 residues: CASSQDREQETQYF. CDR3 DNA: TGTGCCAGCAGCCAGGACAGGGAGCAAGAGACCCAGTACTTC.

The chain joins TRBV7-9 to TRBJ1-4; TRBD1 agrees at 9 bases. Trimming took 0 bases from V and 5 from J; bases not matched to a gene: 4. CDR3 length equals 16 residues. Germline CDR1 SEHNR, CDR2 FQNEAQ (reference sequence). CDR3 coding DNA: TGTGCCAGCAGCTTAGCAGTCGGGACAGGGAATGAAAAACTGTTTTTT. Translation gives CASSLAVGTGNEKLFF.